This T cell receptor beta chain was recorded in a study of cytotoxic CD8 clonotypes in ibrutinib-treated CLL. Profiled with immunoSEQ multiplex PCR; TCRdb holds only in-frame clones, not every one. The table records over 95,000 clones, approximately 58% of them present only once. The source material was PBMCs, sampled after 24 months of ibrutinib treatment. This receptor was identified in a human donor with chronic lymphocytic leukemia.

CDR3 loop: CASNQGAGNTIYF. CDR3 coding DNA: TGTGCCAGCAACCAAGGGGCTGGAAACACCATATATTTT. The chain is built from TRBV25-1 and TRBJ1-3; D might be TRBD1 (5 bases). Germline V gene sequence: CDR1 MGHDK, CDR2 SYGVNS. Trimming cost V 7 bases and J 2 bases, with 9 bases left between them. CDR3 length: 13 amino acids.